This T cell receptor beta chain was sequenced for a study of shared clonotypes between healthy human individuals. The repertoire was sequenced with immunoSEQ multiplex PCR; TCRdb's copy has only in-frame clones and lacks some. Of 650,000 to 750,000 clones detected, about two thirds appear once; the ten largest clones hold around 1.8%. There are a few counts of this clone. The CDR3 is 17 amino acids. CDR1 is SNHLY, CDR2 FYNNEI, per germline. Unmatched junction bases numbered 4, after V lost 2 bases and J lost 1 base. The sequenced sample consisted of memory CD4+ T cells sorted from blood. The subset: CD45RA-negative fraction. The chain employs TRBV2 and TRBJ2-1, with TRBD2 identical over 11 bases. The origin of this receptor is a woman in her twenties or thirties in good health. CDR3 loop: CASSEQLAGVSYNEQFF. The CDR3, as DNA: TGTGCCAGCAGTGAACAACTAGCGGGAGTGTCCTACAATGAGCAGTTCTTC.